Included here is one T cell receptor (beta chain) sequence, with context. The sample belongs to a study of memory CD4+ T cells and cytomegalovirus serostatus. Germline lookup yields CDR1 SNHLY and CDR2 FYNNEI. The V end lost 4 bases, the J end lost 6 bases, and 11 bases lay between the germline ends. This CDR3 has 13 amino acids. Under the authors' procedure: After removing out-of-frame reads, around 2,000,000 distinct TCRbeta sequences remained. Here immunoSEQ multiplex PCR was the method, and the copy in TCRdb shows in-frame clones only, minus some. The V and J calls and clone size come from that table; D and trimming were worked out from the DNA. The sample records 40,000 to 55,000 clones, less than 85% being singletons. The sort gate was single viable CD3+CD4+CD8-CD45RO+ cells for memory CD4+ T cells. After thawing, CD4+ T cells were positively selected.

The rearrangement uses TRBV2 and TRBJ2-3; D gene uncertain. The source of this sequence is an adult in good health and CMV-seronegative. The sample comprised memory CD4+ T cells from blood. The CDR3 reads CASSVRPTDTQYF. DNA for the CDR3: TGTGCCAGCAGTGTAAGGCCAACTGATACGCAGTATTTT.